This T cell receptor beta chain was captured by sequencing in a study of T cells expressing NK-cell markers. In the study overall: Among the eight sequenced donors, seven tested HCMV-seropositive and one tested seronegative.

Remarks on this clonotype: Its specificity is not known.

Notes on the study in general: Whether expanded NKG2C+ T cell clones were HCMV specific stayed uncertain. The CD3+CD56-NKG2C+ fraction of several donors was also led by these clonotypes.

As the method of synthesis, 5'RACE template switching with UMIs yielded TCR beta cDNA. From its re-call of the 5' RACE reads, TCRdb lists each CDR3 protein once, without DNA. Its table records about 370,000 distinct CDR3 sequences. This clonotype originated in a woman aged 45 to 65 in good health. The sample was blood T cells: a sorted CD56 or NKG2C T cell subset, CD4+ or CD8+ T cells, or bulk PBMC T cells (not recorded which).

CDR3 region: CASSRFRASGTGELFF. The V call is TRBV11-2, the J call TRBJ2-2; the TCRdb D gene call, TRBD2, has no DNA to confirm it. Germline CDR1 and CDR2: SGHAT and FQNNGV. CDR3 size: 16 residues.